This T cell receptor beta chain was captured in a study of CD8 T cells in Susac syndrome. Whole-study results and caveats: A relatively small number of individuals underwent TCR sequencing and HLA analysis.

The CDR3 sequence is 13 residues long. V lost 4 bases to trimming and J lost 5 bases, with 11 bases between them. TCR beta from blood CD8+ and CD4+ T cells was sequenced. It was negative isolation that provided the CD8+ and CD4+ T cells, whereas TEMRA cells were enriched by FACS. As regards this clonotype: Its antigen is undetermined.

cDNA came from around 0.5 to 1 ug RNA primed by random hexamers. Multiplex immunoSEQ PCR targeted 54 Vbeta and 13 Jbeta TCR beta segments. TCRdb processed the immunoSEQ multiplex PCR reads anew with MiXCR; each CDR3 protein has one entry. The sample has approximately 200,000 distinct CDR3 sequences; 90% to 95% are singletons. The receptor was isolated from a human donor with multiple sclerosis. The sequencing sample was made of CD4+ T cells from PBMCs. This chain joins TRBV12-3 or TRBV12-4 and TRBJ2-5; no definite D call. The CDR3 loop reads CASSSQWGETQYF. In DNA form, the CDR3 reads TGTGCCAGCAGTTCCCAGTGGGGTGAGACCCAGTACTTC.